One sample yielded the 14 T cell receptor beta chains listed below, sequenced in a study of T cells after yellow fever vaccination. TCRdb reprocessed the 5' RACE reads via MiXCR and lists one record per CDR3 protein. The repertoire consists of 95,000 to 150,000 distinct CDR3 sequences, with roughly 15% occurring once and the leading ten covering around 46%. The sequencing here drew on CD8+ T cells sorted from PBMCs, taken 5 days after the yellow fever booster vaccination. Receptor source: a man between 18 and 29 years old who received the YFV17D yellow fever vaccine.

The chain joins TRBV6-6 to TRBJ1-1; D is undetermined. This CDR3 spans 14 amino acids. In germline, CDR1 is MNHNY, CDR2 SVGAGI (reference sequence). Trimming cost V 3 bases and J 2 bases, with 10 bases left between them. The CDR3 region is CASSYRGINTEAFF. The CDR3 nucleotides are TGTGCCAGCAGTTATCGGGGTATCAACACTGAAGCTTTCTTT.

V usage is TRBV29-1 and J usage is TRBJ1-2, with D unresolved. The CDR3 consists of 15 residues. Germline CDR1 and CDR2: SQVTM and ANQGSEA. V gave up 2 bases and J gave up 5 bases, with 18 bases separating them. CDR3 amino acids: CSVERVPTSIYGYTF. DNA for the CDR3: TGCAGCGTTGAACGAGTACCGACCAGCATATATGGCTACACCTTC.

Here the CDR3 reads CATSRDMGSNQPQHF. CDR3 sequence (DNA): TGTGCCACCAGCAGAGATATGGGTAGCAATCAGCCCCAGCATTTT. This rearrangement joins TRBV15 to TRBJ1-5, with unresolved D. The CDR3 extends over 15 amino acids. Between the trimmed V and J ends, which lost 0 bases and 0 bases, there was a span of 6 bases. Germline loops: CDR1 LNHNV, CDR2 YYDKDF (reference sequence).

In its sample, this clonotype was seen a few times. This chain links TRBV14 with TRBJ1-4, with D possibly TRBD1 on 6 matching bases. The length of the CDR3 is 15 residues. CDR1 is SGHDN, CDR2 FVKESK, per germline. Trimming stripped 3 bases from V and 4 bases from J, with 12 bases between. CDR3: CASSHPTGVNEKLFF. In DNA, the CDR3 is TGTGCCAGCAGCCACCCGACAGGCGTTAATGAAAAACTGTTTTTT.

This clonotype came up a few times. The chain links TRBV4-1 to TRBJ2-2, with D possibly matching TRBD2 (5 bases). The CDR3 length is 18 residues. With 2 bases removed from V and 2 bases from J, the gap between germline ends came to 18 bases. Germline CDR1 reads MGHRA; CDR2 reads YSYEKL. The CDR3 bases are TGCGCCAGCAGCCAAAGGGCCGGGGTCTACCCTAACACCGGGGAGCTGTTTTTT. Translation: CASSQRAGVYPNTGELFF.

This clonotype was observed a few times. CDR3 residues: CASSYGSHTGELFF. The CDR3 DNA is TGTGCCAGTAGTTATGGCAGCCACACCGGGGAGCTGTTTTTT. The rearrangement uses TRBV19 and TRBJ2-2; D is uncertain. The CDR3 is made up of 14 amino acids. Germline V lookup: CDR1 LNHDA, CDR2 SQIVND (reference sequence). The V end lost 5 bases, the J end lost 3 bases, and 10 bases lay between the germline ends.

The chain couples TRBV19 to TRBJ1-2; 10 bases map to TRBD1. This CDR3 contains 16 residues. The ends lost 4 bases at V and 1 base at J; junction bases unmatched: 6. Germline CDR1 and CDR2: LNHDA and SQIVND (reference sequence). Here the CDR3 reads CASSRRRTGGNYGYTF. The CDR3, as DNA: TGTGCCAGTAGTAGACGACGGACAGGGGGTAACTATGGCTACACCTTC.

The chain has TRBV2 and TRBJ1-5; a weak D match, TRBD1 (5 bases). Trimming shortened V by 4 bases and J by 0 bases, and 13 bases separated the two germline ends. CDR1 and CDR2 from the germline V gene are SNHLY and FYNNEI. The CDR3 runs 16 residues. Here the CDR3 reads CASSGRGGYSNQPQHF. CDR3 in DNA: TGTGCCAGCAGTGGGCGGGGGGGATATAGCAATCAGCCCCAGCATTTT.

This clonotype was recorded a few times. The chain employs TRBV4-1 and TRBJ2-2; possibly TRBD2 for D (6 bases). Trimming cost V 1 base and J 7 bases, with 13 bases left between them. CDR1 and CDR2 (germline): MGHRA, YSYEKL. This CDR3 is 15 amino acids long. The CDR3 loop reads CASSQVGGSSGELFF. The CDR3 DNA follows: TGCGCCAGCAGCCAAGTTGGGGGGTCGAGCGGGGAGCTGTTTTTT.

V and J are TRBV28 and TRBJ2-7; D call uncertain. The V gene's germline CDR1 is MDHEN and CDR2 SYDVKM. Trimming pared 11 bases from V and 3 bases from J, leaving 2 bases between. There are 8 residues in the CDR3. The CDR3 bases are TGTGCCTGCTACGAGCAGTACTTC. It translates to CACYEQYF. Full variable domain (rest looked up from reference TRBV28 and TRBJ2-7): DVKVTQSSRYLVKRTGEKVFLECVQDMDHENMFWYRQDPGLGLRLIYFSYDVKMKEKGDIPEGYSVSREKKERFSLILESASTNQTSMYLCACYEQYFGPGTRLTVT.

The chain links TRBV12-3 or TRBV12-4 to TRBJ2-1; weak D call: TRBD2 (6 bases). Between the trimmed V and J ends, which lost 3 bases and 0 bases, there was a span of 9 bases. The CDR3 contains 15 residues. The CDR3 DNA reads TGTGCCAGCAGTTTGGAGGGGTACTCCTACAATGAGCAGTTCTTC. This sequence encodes CASSLEGYSYNEQFF.

This clonotype has more than one count but fewer than ten. The chain employs TRBV27 and TRBJ1-1, with 7 positions matching TRBD1. V lost 5 bases and J lost 4; bases outside the gene matches: 7. This CDR3 has 14 residues. Germline assignment: CDR1 MNHEY and CDR2 SMNVEV (reference sequence). CDR3 protein: CASSPGTALTEAFF. In DNA form, the CDR3 reads TGTGCCAGCAGTCCGGGGACAGCGCTCACTGAAGCTTTCTTT.

V gene TRBV6-2 or TRBV6-3 combines with J gene TRBJ2-7, with D hard to call. Between the trimmed V and J ends, which lost 2 bases and 0 bases, there was a span of 17 bases. Germline values: CDR1 MNHEY, CDR2 SVGEGT. The CDR3 is 17 amino acids. CDR3 in amino acids: CASSYLRTKASSYEQYF. The CDR3 DNA reads as TGTGCCAGCAGTTACCTCCGTACGAAAGCGAGCTCCTACGAGCAGTACTTC.

J is TRBJ2-7 and V is TRBV9; 11 bases match TRBD2. Germline CDR1 is SGDLS and CDR2 is YYNGEE. Unmatched junction bases numbered 6, after V lost 4 bases and J lost 6 bases. CDR3 size: 14 residues. CDR3 bases: TGTGCCAGCAGCTTTAGCGGGGGGGCTGGCGAGCAGTACTTC. This codes for CASSFSGGAGEQYF.